What follows are 6 T cell receptor beta chains derived from one specimen sequenced in a study of blood T cell repertoires in COVID-19. Sequencing used immunoSEQ multiplex PCR; TCRdb keeps in-frame clones, though not all of them. The sample lists roughly 63,000 clones, about nine tenths occurring once. Sequenced: peripheral blood. The receptors derive from a woman aged 50 to 60 with active or convalescent COVID-19.

The rearrangement joins TRBV19 to TRBJ1-1, with 7 nucleotides matching TRBD1. There are 15 residues in the CDR3. Looked up from germline, CDR1 is LNHDA and CDR2 is SQIVND (reference sequence). With 2 bases clipped from V and 3 bases from J, the junction kept 6 bases outside the gene matches. In nucleotides, the CDR3 is TGTGCCAGTAGTATAACGACAGGGTCGGACACTGAAGCTTTCTTT. It is translated as CASSITTGSDTEAFF.

The chain carries TRBV19 and TRBJ1-6, with D perhaps matching TRBD1 (6 bases). The V and J ends lost 3 bases and 5 bases respectively, with 8 bases between them. Germline lookup yields CDR1 LNHDA and CDR2 SQIVND (reference sequence). This CDR3 is 14 amino acids long. CDR3 sequence reads: CASSIQGHNSPLHF. The CDR3 DNA reads as TGTGCCAGTAGTATTCAGGGGCATAATTCACCCCTCCACTTT.

The chain joins TRBV21-1 to TRBJ2-5; TRBD2 was called by the table and not checked on the DNA. TRBV21-1 is recorded as a pseudogene. The CDR3 is 16 amino acids. CDR3 sequence (DNA): TGTGCCAGCAGCGAACGACTAGCGCATCCCCAAGAGACCCAGTACTTC. Translating gives CASSERLAHPQETQYF.

V gene TRBV5-8 combines with J gene TRBJ2-3; TRBD2 agrees at 13 bases. V gave up 0 bases and J gave up 3 bases; unmatched junction bases: 1. There are 16 residues in the CDR3. Per the germline V gene, CDR1 is SGHTS and CDR2 is YDEGEE. DNA for the CDR3: TGTGCCAGCAGCTTGGGACTAGCGGGAGGAACAGATACGCAGTATTTT. Its translation: CASSLGLAGGTDTQYF.

The sample holds a few counts of this clone. The CDR3 bases are TGTGCCAGCAGCTTAGATGCTAGCGGGACGACAGATACGCAGTATTTT. Residues: CASSLDASGTTDTQYF. This rearrangement joins TRBV13 to TRBJ2-3, with 9 bases lining up with TRBD2. V shed 1 base, J shed 3 bases, and the junction held 5 bases outside the gene matches. CDR3 length: 16 amino acids. Germline CDR1 PRHDT, CDR2 FYEKMQ (reference sequence). The full variable domain, its missing parts supplied by reference TRBV13 and TRBJ2-3, is AAGVIQSPRHLIKEKRETATLKCYPIPRHDTVYWYQQGPGQDPQFLISFYEKMQSDKGSIPDRFSAQQFSDYHSELNMSSLELGDSALYFCASSLDASGTTDTQYFGPGTRLTVL.

The J gene is TRBJ1-5, the V gene TRBV19; 8 bases line up with TRBD1. The CDR3 is 15 amino acids. Germline CDR1 reads LNHDA; CDR2 reads SQIVND (reference sequence). V shed 4 bases, J shed 3 bases, and the junction held 5 bases outside the gene matches. CDR3 region: CASSTGTGLNQPQHF. The CDR3 coding sequence is TGTGCCAGTAGTACCGGGACAGGCCTCAATCAGCCCCAGCATTTT.